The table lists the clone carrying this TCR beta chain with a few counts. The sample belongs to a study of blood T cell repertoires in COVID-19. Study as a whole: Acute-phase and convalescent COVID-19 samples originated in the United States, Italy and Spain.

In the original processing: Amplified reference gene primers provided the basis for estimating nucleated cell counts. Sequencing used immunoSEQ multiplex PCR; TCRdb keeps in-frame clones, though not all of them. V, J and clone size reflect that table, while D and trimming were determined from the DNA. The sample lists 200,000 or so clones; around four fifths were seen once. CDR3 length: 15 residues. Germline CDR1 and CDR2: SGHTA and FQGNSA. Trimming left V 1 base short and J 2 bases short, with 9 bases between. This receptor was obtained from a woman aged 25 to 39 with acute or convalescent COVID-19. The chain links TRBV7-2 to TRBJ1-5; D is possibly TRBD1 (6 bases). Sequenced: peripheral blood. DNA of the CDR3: TGTGCCAGCAGCTTAGACGCAGGGGGCAATCAGCCCCAGCATTTT. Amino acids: CASSLDAGGNQPQHF.